A selection of T cell receptor beta chains follows, all from one sample in a study of Graves' ophthalmopathy and Graves' hyperthyroidism. TCRdb used MiXCR to reprocess the multiplex PCR reads, holding one entry per CDR3 protein. The table shows around 1,000,000 distinct CDR3 sequences, with 35% to 40% occurring only once. The sample was peripheral blood or thyroid tissue (not recorded which). The source is an adult man with Graves' hyperthyroidism. The CDR3 runs from the conserved cysteine through the conserved F or W. Each record gives: V gene, clone size, J gene, D gene, CDR3 protein, CDR3 DNA. D genes are given only for firm matches. Some rows mark clone size as missing; the rest say once, few, many or name a class of expanded clone.

v_gene: TRBV2; abundance: many; j_gene: TRBJ1-6; d_gene: -; CDR3aa: CASRADSATGNSPLHF; CDR3nt: TGTGCCAGCAGGGCGGACAGCGCGACGGGGAATTCACCCCTCCACTTT
v_gene: TRBV25-1; abundance: -; j_gene: TRBJ2-7; d_gene: -; CDR3aa: CASSQDGNGYEQYF; CDR3nt: TGTGCCAGCAGCCAAGACGGCAACGGCTACGAGCAGTACTTC
v_gene: TRBV7-2; abundance: -; j_gene: TRBJ2-5; d_gene: -; CDR3aa: CASSRGRMAQYF; CDR3nt: TGTGCCAGCAGCCGGGGTCGAATGGCCCAGTACTTC
v_gene: TRBV4-3; abundance: -; j_gene: TRBJ2-6; d_gene: -; CDR3aa: CASSQDGMGANVLTF; CDR3nt: TGCGCCAGCAGCCAAGATGGCATGGGGGCCAACGTCCTGACTTTC
v_gene: TRBV5-1; abundance: -; j_gene: TRBJ2-2; d_gene: -; CDR3aa: CASGGLEKAGELFF; CDR3nt: TGCGCCAGCGGCGGGCTTGAAAAGGCCGGGGAGCTGTTTTTT
v_gene: TRBV12-5; abundance: -; j_gene: TRBJ2-7; d_gene: -; CDR3aa: CASSFSPSGTLPYEQYF; CDR3nt: TGTGCCAGCAGTTTCTCCCCATCTGGGACACTACCCTACGAGCAGTACTTC
v_gene: TRBV7-2; abundance: many; j_gene: TRBJ2-5; d_gene: TRBD2; CDR3aa: CASSLHRAGEAGETQYF; CDR3nt: TGTGCCAGCAGCTTACATCGCGCGGGAGAGGCTGGGGAGACCCAGTACTTC
v_gene: TRBV6-2/TRBV6-3; abundance: many; j_gene: TRBJ1-2; d_gene: TRBD1; CDR3aa: CASRRPGQPYGYTF; CDR3nt: TGTGCCAGCAGACGACCGGGACAGCCCTATGGCTACACCTTC
v_gene: TRBV12-3/TRBV12-4; abundance: many; j_gene: TRBJ1-2; d_gene: -; CDR3aa: CASRRTGFYGYTF; CDR3nt: TGTGCCAGCAGAAGAACAGGGTTCTATGGCTACACCTTC
v_gene: TRBV30; abundance: -; j_gene: TRBJ2-7; d_gene: TRBD1; CDR3aa: CAWSGPVRDRTYVQYF; CDR3nt: TGTGCCTGGAGTGGACCCGTCCGGGACAGAACCTACGTGCAGTACTTC
v_gene: TRBV20-1; abundance: -; j_gene: TRBJ1-1; d_gene: -; CDR3aa: CSARVRWGVNTEAFF; CDR3nt: TGCAGTGCTAGAGTTCGGTGGGGGGTGAACACTGAAGCTTTCTTT
v_gene: TRBV10-3; abundance: many; j_gene: TRBJ1-5; d_gene: TRBD1; CDR3aa: CAISGQGALQPQHF; CDR3nt: TGTGCCATCTCTGGGCAGGGGGCTCTCCAGCCCCAGCATTTT
v_gene: TRBV22-1; abundance: -; j_gene: TRBJ1-5; d_gene: -; CDR3aa: CAGPPDRDHNQPQHF; CDR3nt: TGTGCCGGACCGCCTGACAGAGATCACAATCAGCCCCAGCATTTT
v_gene: TRBV6-5; abundance: many; j_gene: TRBJ2-7; d_gene: -; CDR3aa: CASRQNSAQYF; CDR3nt: TGTGCCAGCAGGCAAAATTCGGCGCAGTACTTC
v_gene: TRBV12-5; abundance: few; j_gene: TRBJ1-2; d_gene: -; CDR3aa: CASGLGAGTYGYTF; CDR3nt: TGTGCTAGTGGTTTGGGGGCCGGGACATATGGCTACACCTTC
v_gene: TRBV2; abundance: many; j_gene: TRBJ2-7; d_gene: -; CDR3aa: CASSADEQYF; CDR3nt: TGTGCCAGCAGTGCGGACGAGCAGTACTTC
v_gene: TRBV29-1; abundance: many; j_gene: TRBJ1-1; d_gene: -; CDR3aa: CSVRGVLNTEAFF; CDR3nt: TGCAGCGTTCGAGGAGTTTTGAACACTGAAGCTTTCTTT
v_gene: TRBV28; abundance: -; j_gene: TRBJ1-1; d_gene: -; CDR3aa: CASSAGEAFF; CDR3nt: TGTGCCAGCAGTGCAGGGGAAGCTTTCTTT
v_gene: TRBV20-1; abundance: -; j_gene: TRBJ2-3; d_gene: TRBD2; CDR3aa: CSASDHLAGDADTQYF; CDR3nt: TGCAGTGCTAGCGATCACCTAGCGGGAGACGCAGATACGCAGTATTTT
v_gene: TRBV20-1; abundance: -; j_gene: TRBJ1-5; d_gene: TRBD1; CDR3aa: CSAPRGARNQPQHF; CDR3nt: TGCAGTGCTCCCAGGGGGGCGCGCAATCAGCCCCAGCATTTT
v_gene: TRBV7-8; abundance: -; j_gene: TRBJ2-2; d_gene: TRBD1; CDR3aa: CASRSGTGSDTGELFF; CDR3nt: TGTGCCAGCAGGTCTGGGACAGGGAGCGATACCGGGGAGCTGTTTTTT
v_gene: TRBV7-3; abundance: -; j_gene: TRBJ2-5; d_gene: -; CDR3aa: CASSYEGSGAISETQYF; CDR3nt: TGTGCCAGCAGTTACGAGGGATCAGGGGCAATATCGGAGACCCAGTACTTC
v_gene: TRBV7-3; abundance: many; j_gene: TRBJ2-5; d_gene: TRBD2; CDR3aa: CASSLIPSGSQETQYF; CDR3nt: TGTGCCAGCAGCTTAATCCCTAGCGGGAGTCAAGAGACCCAGTACTTC
v_gene: TRBV5-6; abundance: few; j_gene: TRBJ1-5; d_gene: -; CDR3aa: CASSFRGAVYQPQHF; CDR3nt: TGTGCCAGCAGCTTCCGAGGGGCGGTTTATCAGCCCCAGCATTTT
v_gene: TRBV7-2; abundance: many; j_gene: TRBJ2-7; d_gene: TRBD2; CDR3aa: CASSPAASGRTYEQYF; CDR3nt: TGTGCCAGCAGCCCTGCCGCTAGCGGGCGGACCTACGAGCAGTACTTC
v_gene: TRBV24-1; abundance: -; j_gene: TRBJ1-1; d_gene: -; CDR3aa: CATKGGRVMYTEAFF; CDR3nt: TGTGCCACCAAGGGGGGTCGGGTTATGTACACTGAAGCTTTCTTT
v_gene: TRBV3-1; abundance: few; j_gene: TRBJ2-5; d_gene: TRBD2; CDR3aa: CASSQEGSGGARKTQYF; CDR3nt: TGTGCCAGCAGCCAAGAGGGGAGCGGGGGGGCTCGGAAGACCCAGTACTTC
v_gene: TRBV5-1; abundance: -; j_gene: TRBJ1-4; d_gene: TRBD1; CDR3aa: CASSRGQGAEKLFF; CDR3nt: TGCGCCAGCAGCCGGGGACAGGGGGCTGAAAAACTGTTTTTT
v_gene: TRBV29-1; abundance: -; j_gene: TRBJ2-7; d_gene: -; CDR3aa: CSVRGLQTYEQYF; CDR3nt: TGCAGCGTGCGGGGACTCCAAACCTACGAGCAGTACTTC
v_gene: TRBV12-3/TRBV12-4; abundance: many; j_gene: TRBJ1-6; d_gene: -; CDR3aa: CASSLSSGSPLHF; CDR3nt: TGTGCCAGCAGTTTATCATCGGGTTCACCCCTCCACTTT
v_gene: TRBV10-3; abundance: -; j_gene: TRBJ1-5; d_gene: -; CDR3aa: CASSEQERRDQPRHF; CDR3nt: TGTGCCAGCAGTGAACAGGAAAGAAGAGATCAGCCCCGGCATTTT
v_gene: TRBV2; abundance: -; j_gene: TRBJ2-7; d_gene: -; CDR3aa: CASVGGYEQYF; CDR3nt: TGTGCCAGCGTTGGGGGCTACGAGCAGTACTTC
v_gene: TRBV2; abundance: -; j_gene: TRBJ1-3; d_gene: -; CDR3aa: CASSLVSGGNTIYF; CDR3nt: TGTGCCAGCAGCTTGGTATCCGGCGGAAACACCATATATTTT
v_gene: TRBV7-9; abundance: -; j_gene: TRBJ2-7; d_gene: -; CDR3aa: CASSLGPTGNYEQYF; CDR3nt: TGTGCCAGCAGCTTAGGGCCGACAGGCAACTACGAGCAGTACTTC
v_gene: TRBV30; abundance: -; j_gene: TRBJ1-2; d_gene: -; CDR3aa: CAWNLGNYGYTF; CDR3nt: TGTGCCTGGAATTTAGGGAACTATGGCTACACCTTC
v_gene: TRBV7-2; abundance: many; j_gene: TRBJ1-2; d_gene: -; CDR3aa: CASSLAGTSTGYTF; CDR3nt: TGTGCCAGCAGCTTAGCTGGGACTAGTACCGGCTACACCTTC
v_gene: TRBV10-3; abundance: -; j_gene: TRBJ1-4; d_gene: -; CDR3aa: CAISEVDSDSYEKLFF; CDR3nt: TGTGCCATCAGTGAGGTGGACAGTGATTCTTATGAAAAACTGTTTTTT
v_gene: TRBV5-6; abundance: many; j_gene: TRBJ2-5; d_gene: TRBD1; CDR3aa: CASSPRTGGETQYF; CDR3nt: TGTGCCAGCAGCCCCCGAACAGGGGGAGAGACCCAGTACTTC
v_gene: TRBV6-2/TRBV6-3; abundance: many; j_gene: TRBJ2-7; d_gene: TRBD2; CDR3aa: CAIGRYEQYF; CDR3nt: TGTGCCATCGGGAGGTACGAGCAGTACTTC
v_gene: TRBV9; abundance: many; j_gene: TRBJ1-5; d_gene: -; CDR3aa: CASSVDAGTNQPQHF; CDR3nt: TGTGCCAGCAGCGTAGATGCAGGGACCAATCAGCCCCAGCATTTT
v_gene: TRBV10-3; abundance: -; j_gene: TRBJ2-2; d_gene: -; CDR3aa: CASSYSGQRETGELFF; CDR3nt: TGTGCCAGCAGTTACTCGGGACAACGGGAGACCGGGGAGCTGTTTTTT
v_gene: TRBV5-1; abundance: few; j_gene: TRBJ1-3; d_gene: TRBD1; CDR3aa: CASSTNRGLSGNTIYF; CDR3nt: TGCGCCAGCAGCACGAACAGGGGCCTCTCTGGAAACACCATATATTTT
v_gene: TRBV5-1; abundance: many; j_gene: TRBJ2-6; d_gene: -; CDR3aa: CASSLLGFGSGANVLTF; CDR3nt: TGCGCCAGCAGCTTGTTAGGGTTTGGCTCTGGGGCCAACGTCCTGACTTTC
v_gene: TRBV29-1; abundance: many; j_gene: TRBJ2-7; d_gene: -; CDR3aa: CSVAGETYEQYF; CDR3nt: TGCAGCGTCGCAGGGGAGACATACGAGCAGTACTTC
v_gene: TRBV24-1; abundance: few; j_gene: TRBJ2-7; d_gene: TRBD1; CDR3aa: CATSSPTGGVYEQYF; CDR3nt: TGTGCCACCAGTTCCCCGACAGGGGGGGTCTACGAGCAGTACTTC
v_gene: TRBV12-3/TRBV12-4; abundance: few; j_gene: TRBJ1-5; d_gene: -; CDR3aa: CASSPSGGWRGQPQHF; CDR3nt: TGTGCCAGCAGTCCCTCCGGGGGGTGGCGTGGTCAGCCCCAGCATTTT
v_gene: TRBV6-2/TRBV6-3; abundance: -; j_gene: TRBJ2-7; d_gene: -; CDR3aa: CASRTLAYEQYF; CDR3nt: TGTGCCAGCAGGACATTAGCCTACGAGCAGTACTTC
v_gene: TRBV6-6; abundance: -; j_gene: TRBJ1-5; d_gene: -; CDR3aa: CASSYSETQHF; CDR3nt: TGTGCCAGCAGTTACTCCGAGACCCAGCATTTT